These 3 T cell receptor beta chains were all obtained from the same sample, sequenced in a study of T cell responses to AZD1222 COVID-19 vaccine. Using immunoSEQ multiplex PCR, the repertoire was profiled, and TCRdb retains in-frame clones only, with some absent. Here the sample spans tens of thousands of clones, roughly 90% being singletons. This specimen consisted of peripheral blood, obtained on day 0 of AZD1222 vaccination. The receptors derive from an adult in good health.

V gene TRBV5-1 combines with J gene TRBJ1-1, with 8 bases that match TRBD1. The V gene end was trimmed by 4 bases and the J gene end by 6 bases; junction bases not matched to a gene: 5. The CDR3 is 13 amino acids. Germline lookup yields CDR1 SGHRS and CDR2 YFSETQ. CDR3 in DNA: TGCGCCAGCAGCCCCCAGGGGGCTGCTGAAGCTTTCTTT. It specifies CASSPQGAAEAFF. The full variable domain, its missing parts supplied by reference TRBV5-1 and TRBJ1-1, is KAGVTQTPRYLIKTRGQQVTLSCSPISGHRSVSWYQQTPGQGLQFLFEYFSETQRNKGNFPGRFSGRQFSNSRSEMNVSTLELGDSALYLCASSPQGAAEAFFGQGTRLTVV.

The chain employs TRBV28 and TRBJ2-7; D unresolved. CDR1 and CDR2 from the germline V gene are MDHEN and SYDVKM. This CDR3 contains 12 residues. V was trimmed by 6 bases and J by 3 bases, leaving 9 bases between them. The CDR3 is CASSEDRYEQYF. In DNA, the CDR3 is TGTGCCAGCAGCGAGGACCGCTACGAGCAGTACTTC.

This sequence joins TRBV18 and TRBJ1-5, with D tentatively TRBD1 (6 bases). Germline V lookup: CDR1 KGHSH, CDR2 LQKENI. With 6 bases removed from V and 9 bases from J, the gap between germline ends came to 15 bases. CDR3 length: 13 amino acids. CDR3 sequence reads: CASSQETGGPQHF. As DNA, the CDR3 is TGTGCCAGCTCGCAGGAGACAGGAGGGCCCCAGCATTTT.